These 24 T cell receptor beta chains were sequenced from one sample in a study of T cell changes during pregnancy in multiple sclerosis. Repertoires were generated with immunoSEQ multiplex PCR, while TCRdb's copy carries only in-frame clones and drops some. The repertoire holds about 83,000 clones, with about 96% as singletons. The sample here was peripheral blood, taken in the second trimester of pregnancy. The receptors stem from a female donor with multiple sclerosis, enrolled in a pregnancy study.

J is TRBJ2-2 and V is TRBV7-8; weak D call: TRBD1 (5 bases). V lost 6 bases to trimming and J lost 6 bases, with 11 bases between them. The CDR3 totals 13 residues. CDR1 is SGHVS, CDR2 FQNEAQ, per germline. CDR3 sequence reads: CASRVRVSGELFF. The CDR3 DNA reads TGTGCCAGCAGGGTCAGGGTATCCGGGGAGCTGTTTTTT.

The chain recombines TRBV5-4 with TRBJ2-7; weak D call: TRBD2 (5 bases). The V gene lost 0 bases and the J gene lost 3 bases, with 10 bases spanning the gap. The germline V gene encodes CDR1 SGHNT and CDR2 YYREEE (reference sequence). The CDR3 consists of 14 residues. CDR3 amino acids: CASSLALEDYEQYF. The CDR3 DNA reads TGTGCCAGCAGCTTGGCGTTGGAGGACTACGAGCAGTACTTC.

The chain recombines TRBV9 with TRBJ2-7, with a weak D call TRBD2 (5 bases). CDR3 length: 15 residues. Trimming left V 3 bases short and J 5 bases short, with 18 bases between. Germline V gives CDR1 SGDLS, CDR2 YYNGEE. The DNA for the CDR3 is TGTGCCAGCAGCGCTATCACTAGTGGCGGCGACGAGCAGTACTTC. Protein sequence: CASSAITSGGDEQYF.

This clone occurred once. The V and J genes are TRBV29-1 and TRBJ2-5; D is unresolved. CDR3 length: 10 amino acids. Germline assignment: CDR1 SQVTM and CDR2 ANQGSEA. V was shortened by 5 bases and J by 2 bases, with 3 bases between the two germline ends. CDR3 in DNA: TGCAGCGTTCTTCAAGAGACCCAGTACTTC. Its translation is CSVLQETQYF.

This chain connects TRBV7-9 to TRBJ2-7; 7 bases agree with TRBD1. Germline V gene lookup returns CDR1 SEHNR and CDR2 FQNEAQ (reference sequence). CDR3 length: 12 residues. V was clipped by 11 bases and J by 0 bases; unmatched bases: 4. CDR3 DNA: TGTGCCGGTTGGGACAGCTCCTACGAGCAGTACTTC. Protein product: CAGWDSSYEQYF.

V gene TRBV30 combines with J gene TRBJ2-7, with D maybe TRBD2 (6 bases). The germline gives CDR1 GTSNPN, CDR2 SVGIG (reference sequence). The CDR3 length is 13 residues. Between the trimmed V and J ends, which lost 1 base and 3 bases, there was a span of 10 bases. The chain's CDR3 is CAWSEGLFYEQYF. CDR3 in DNA: TGTGCCTGGAGTGAGGGACTCTTCTACGAGCAGTACTTC.

This chain joins TRBV5-1 and TRBJ2-3, with TRBD2 matching over 12 bases. Germline CDR1 reads SGHRS; CDR2 reads YFSETQ. The V gene end was trimmed by 1 base and the J gene end by 2 bases; junction bases not matched to a gene: 5. The CDR3 has 17 amino acids. CDR3 sequence: CASSLSTSGRSTDTQYF. In nucleotides, the CDR3 is TGCGCCAGCAGCTTGAGCACTAGCGGGAGGTCCACAGATACGCAGTATTTT. Complete variable domain (other parts from reference TRBV5-1 and TRBJ2-3): KAGVTQTPRYLIKTRGQQVTLSCSPISGHRSVSWYQQTPGQGLQFLFEYFSETQRNKGNFPGRFSGRQFSNSRSEMNVSTLELGDSALYLCASSLSTSGRSTDTQYFGPGTRLTVL.

This chain connects TRBV27 to TRBJ2-5, with D possibly TRBD2 on 5 matching bases. Germline values: CDR1 MNHEY, CDR2 SMNVEV (reference sequence). The CDR3 sequence is 11 residues long. V lost 9 bases and J lost 6, with 11 bases in between. The CDR3 nucleotides are TGTGCCAGAAGGAGGAGAAAGACCCAGTACTTC. Translated, it gives CARRRRKTQYF.

The count of this clone is one. V usage is TRBV25-1 and J usage is TRBJ2-1; the match to TRBD2 covers 9 bases. Trimming cost V 3 bases and J 8 bases; bases outside gene matches: 11. CDR3 length: 16 amino acids. Per germline, CDR1 MGHDK and CDR2 SYGVNS. The CDR3, as DNA: TGTGCCAGCAGTGACCTCCTAGCGGGAACAATAGATGAGCAGTTCTTC. Protein sequence: CASSDLLAGTIDEQFF.

This chain uses TRBV10-3 with TRBJ2-1; 8 nucleotides agree with TRBD1. Looked up from germline, CDR1 is ENHRY and CDR2 is SYGVKD. The length of the CDR3 is 13 residues. The junction had 5 bases not matched to a gene; V was cut back by 6 bases and J by 7 bases. This chain's CDR3 is CAIRTDRDNEQFF. The CDR3 DNA sequence: TGTGCCATCAGGACGGACAGGGATAATGAGCAGTTCTTC.

This clone was seen a single time. The chain links TRBV19 to TRBJ2-1, with D tentatively TRBD2 (5 bases). The CDR3 has 15 amino acids. Germline V gives CDR1 LNHDA, CDR2 SQIVND (reference sequence). V lost 5 bases and J lost 0, with 11 bases in between. DNA for the CDR3: TGTGCCAGTAGTGTAATAGCGAGCTCCTACAATGAGCAGTTCTTC. Amino acid sequence: CASSVIASSYNEQFF.

The chain has TRBV5-8 and TRBJ2-5, with TRBD1 matching 8 bases. V lost 4 bases to trimming and J lost 0 bases; unmatched junction nucleotides: 8. Germline CDR1 reads SGHTS; CDR2 reads YDEGEE. This CDR3 contains 16 residues. Here the CDR3 reads CASSEGQVGNQETQYF. The CDR3 nucleotides read TGTGCCAGCAGCGAGGGACAGGTGGGGAACCAAGAGACCCAGTACTTC.

This sequence joins TRBV28 and TRBJ1-5, with a tentative D call TRBD1 (5 bases). CDR3 length: 15 residues. Trimming shortened V by 2 bases and J by 2 bases, and 10 bases separated the two germline ends. Germline-derived CDR1 and CDR2 are MDHEN and SYDVKM. Here the CDR3 reads CASSLGGGGNQPQHF. For the CDR3, the DNA is TGTGCCAGCAGTTTAGGGGGGGGTGGCAATCAGCCCCAGCATTTT.

V gene TRBV27 combines with J gene TRBJ1-1; a weak D match, TRBD1 (5 bases). With 2 bases removed from V and 3 bases from J, the gap between germline ends came to 10 bases. The CDR3 is 14 residues long. CDR1 MNHEY and CDR2 SMNVEV come from the germline V gene (reference sequence). The CDR3 here is CASSLGALDTEAFF. The CDR3 DNA follows: TGTGCCAGCAGTTTAGGGGCGTTGGACACTGAAGCTTTCTTT.

This chain links TRBV11-3 with TRBJ2-1; TRBD2 might be the D (5 bases). The CDR3 is made up of 16 amino acids. Germline CDR1 is SGHNT and CDR2 is YENEEA. Trimming stripped 0 bases from V and 4 bases from J, with 13 bases between. CDR3 sequence: CASSLEGGSVYNEQFF. CDR3 in DNA: TGTGCCAGCAGCTTAGAAGGCGGTAGCGTTTACAATGAGCAGTTCTTC.

V is TRBV19 and J is TRBJ1-5; D is possibly TRBD1 (6 bases). Trimming shortened V by 8 bases and J by 0 bases, and 14 bases separated the two germline ends. There are 15 residues in the CDR3. Germline-derived CDR1 and CDR2 are LNHDA and SQIVND (reference sequence). CDR3 sequence reads: CASEMGANSNQPQHF. CDR3 bases: TGTGCCAGTGAAATGGGGGCAAATAGCAATCAGCCCCAGCATTTT.

This chain joins TRBV6-1 and TRBJ2-7, with 8 bases fitting TRBD2. Germline CDR1 MNHNS, CDR2 SASEGT. V was clipped by 0 bases and J by 5 bases; unmatched bases: 18. CDR3 length: 19 amino acids. The CDR3 loop is CASSEAYWVRAGVSNEQYF. CDR3 nucleotide sequence: TGTGCCAGCAGTGAAGCTTACTGGGTCCGAGCGGGAGTGTCAAACGAGCAGTACTTC.

V and J are TRBV19 and TRBJ1-1; D unclear. Trimming shortened V by 0 bases and J by 3 bases, and 8 bases separated the two germline ends. The germline V gene encodes CDR1 LNHDA and CDR2 SQIVND (reference sequence). This CDR3 comprises 14 residues. The CDR3 nucleotides are TGTGCCAGTAGTATAGATGACGGGTACACTGAAGCTTTCTTT. Protein sequence: CASSIDDGYTEAFF.

J is TRBJ1-2 and V is TRBV6-6; D possibly corresponds to TRBD1 (6 bases). Germline CDR1 is MNHNY and CDR2 is SVGAGI (reference sequence). This CDR3 is 13 amino acids long. Trimming stripped 2 bases from V and 5 bases from J, with 9 bases between. The CDR3 protein is CASSYKGEYGYTF. In nucleotides, the CDR3 is TGTGCCAGCAGTTACAAGGGGGAATATGGCTACACCTTC.

This clone came up once. The V gene is TRBV29-1, the J gene TRBJ2-1; maybe TRBD2 (5 bases). Looked up from germline, CDR1 is SQVTM and CDR2 is ANQGSEA. Trimming removed 4 bases at V and 6 bases at J, with 7 bases between. The CDR3 runs to 11 residues. CDR3 protein: CSVVGGNEQFF. The DNA of the CDR3 is TGCAGCGTTGTAGGAGGCAATGAGCAGTTCTTC.

This sequence joins TRBV27 and TRBJ1-1, with 9 bases fitting TRBD1. The CDR3 extends over 17 amino acids. Germline V lookup: CDR1 MNHEY, CDR2 SMNVEV (reference sequence). V gave up 6 bases and J gave up 1 base; unmatched junction bases: 12. This CDR3 is CASSRIQGALGNTEAFF. The CDR3 DNA follows: TGTGCCAGCAGCCGCATACAGGGGGCCCTAGGGAACACTGAAGCTTTCTTT.

This clone has just one count. The chain couples TRBV15 to TRBJ2-4; D may be TRBD2 (6 bases). The CDR3 spans 16 residues. V was cut by 5 bases and J by 0 bases, with 14 bases left in between. The germline V gene has CDR1 LNHNV and CDR2 YYDKDF (reference sequence). CDR3 sequence reads: CATSGTRGLAKNIQYF. For the CDR3, the DNA is TGTGCCACCAGCGGAACCCGGGGACTAGCCAAAAACATTCAGTACTTC.

The J gene is TRBJ2-7, the V gene TRBV5-1, with TRBD1 as a possible D gene (6 bases). V lost 0 bases and J lost 4, with 11 bases in between. The CDR3 covers 14 residues. Germline V gene sequence: CDR1 SGHRS, CDR2 YFSETQ. The CDR3, as DNA: TGCGCCAGCAGCTTGGCCAGGGGACAATACGAGCAGTACTTC. As protein: CASSLARGQYEQYF.

The chain recombines TRBV4-1 with TRBJ1-4; no clear D. Germline lookup yields CDR1 MGHRA and CDR2 YSYEKL. The CDR3 consists of 12 residues. The V end lost 2 bases, the J end lost 7 bases, and 5 bases lay between the germline ends. CDR3 sequence: CASSQIFEKLFF. The CDR3 nucleotides are TGCGCCAGCAGCCAAATCTTTGAAAAACTGTTTTTT.